This T cell receptor beta chain was sequenced for a study of cytomegalovirus exposure and HLA in healthy donors. The PCR used 60 Vbeta and 13 Jbeta primers. Clones were read by immunoSEQ multiplex PCR, and TCRdb kept only the in-frame ones, dropping some. The data show approximately 89,000 clones, about 76% seen once. Germline V gene sequence: CDR1 SGHRS, CDR2 YFSETQ. The CDR3 has 15 amino acids. Trimming shortened V by 0 bases and J by 3 bases, and 9 bases separated the two germline ends. Judged by abundance, this clone is large (0.1 to 1%). The chain carries TRBV5-1 and TRBJ2-2; D might be TRBD2 (6 bases). This clonotype originated in a man between 25 and 39 years old in good health and CMV-seropositive. The material sequenced was PBMCs. For the CDR3, the DNA is TGCGCCAGCAGCTTGGGGGACTCCGACACCGGGGAGCTGTTTTTT. Amino acids: CASSLGDSDTGELFF.